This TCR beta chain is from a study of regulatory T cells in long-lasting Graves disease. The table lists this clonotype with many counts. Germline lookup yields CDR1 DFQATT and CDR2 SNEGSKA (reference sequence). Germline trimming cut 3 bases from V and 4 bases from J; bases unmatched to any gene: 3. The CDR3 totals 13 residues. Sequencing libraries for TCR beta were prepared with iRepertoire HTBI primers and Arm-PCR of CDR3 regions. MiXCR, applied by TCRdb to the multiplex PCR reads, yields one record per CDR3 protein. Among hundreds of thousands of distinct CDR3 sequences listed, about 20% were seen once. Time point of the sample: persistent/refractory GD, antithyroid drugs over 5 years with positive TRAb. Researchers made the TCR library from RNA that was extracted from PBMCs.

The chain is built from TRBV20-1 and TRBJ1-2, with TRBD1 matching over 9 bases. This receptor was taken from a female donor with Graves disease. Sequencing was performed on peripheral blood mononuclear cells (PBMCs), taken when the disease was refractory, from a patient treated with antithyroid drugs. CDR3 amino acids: CSARDRGVYGYTF. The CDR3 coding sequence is TGCAGTGCTAGGGACAGGGGAGTCTATGGCTACACCTTC.